Listed below are T cell receptor beta chains from one sample, sequenced in a study of blood T cell repertoires in COVID-19. The assay was immunoSEQ multiplex PCR, and TCRdb's table has in-frame clones only and misses some. The sample comprises under 200,000 clones, approximately 90% of which are singletons, and 5% to 6.5% rests with the top ten. Specimen: peripheral blood. The origin of the receptors is a middle-aged man with active or convalescent COVID-19. CDR3s include the opening cysteine and the closing phenylalanine or tryptophan. D genes are given only for firm matches. Clone size appears in some rows only: once, few, many, or a class for an expanded clone.

j_call,v_call,clone_size,d_call,cdr3_aa,cdr3_nt
TRBJ1-1,TRBV7-9,.,.,CASSLGAGSATEAFF,TGTGCCAGCAGCTTAGGGGCAGGGTCGGCGACTGAAGCTTTCTTT
TRBJ2-5,TRBV28,.,TRBD1,CASSGGQGSETQYF,TGTGCCAGCAGTGGGGGACAGGGAAGCGAGACCCAGTACTTC
TRBJ2-7,TRBV19,few,TRBD1,CASGQGGSEQYF,TGTGCCAGTGGACAGGGGGGGAGTGAGCAGTACTTC
TRBJ1-4,TRBV19,few,.,CASKQGGDNEKLFF,TGTGCCAGTAAGCAGGGTGGGGATAATGAAAAACTGTTTTTT
TRBJ2-2,TRBV28,.,TRBD1,CADRGNTGELFF,TGTGCCGACAGGGGGAACACCGGGGAGCTGTTTTTT
TRBJ2-5,TRBV6-5,.,TRBD1,CASRDGQGARETQYF,TGTGCCAGCAGGGACGGACAGGGGGCACGAGAGACCCAGTACTTC
TRBJ2-3,TRBV6-6,.,TRBD2,CASSPRPLAGAADTQYF,TGTGCCAGCAGTCCCCGGCCACTAGCGGGAGCAGCAGATACGCAGTATTTT
TRBJ1-1,TRBV27,.,TRBD1,CASSLKGAAPEAFF,TGTGCCAGCAGTTTAAAGGGGGCCGCCCCTGAAGCTTTCTTT
TRBJ1-5,TRBV30,.,.,CAWRQASNQPQHF,TGTGCCTGGCGACAGGCTAGCAATCAGCCCCAGCATTTT
TRBJ1-2,TRBV29-1,.,TRBD1,CSVTGQAVARGGYTF,TGCAGCGTTACAGGACAGGCCGTTGCGCGTGGCGGCTACACCTTC
TRBJ2-7,TRBV12-3/TRBV12-4,.,.,CASSTNAYEQYF,TGTGCCAGCAGCACAAACGCCTACGAGCAGTACTTC
TRBJ2-7,TRBV5-5,once,TRBD1,CASSFLQGASEQYF,TGTGCCAGCAGCTTTTTGCAGGGGGCAAGCGAGCAGTACTTC
TRBJ1-5,TRBV28,.,.,CASSLVRSLQPQHF,TGTGCCAGCAGTTTAGTCCGGTCGCTGCAGCCCCAGCATTTT
TRBJ2-1,TRBV11-3,.,TRBD2,CASSAGLAGALPFF,TGTGCCAGCAGCGCAGGACTAGCGGGAGCCCTCCCGTTCTTC
TRBJ2-1,TRBV5-5,.,.,CASSSVGGNNEQFF,TGTGCCAGCAGCTCGGTTGGAGGGAACAATGAGCAGTTCTTC
TRBJ1-1,TRBV3-1/TRBV3-2,few,.,CASSQWVGGDNTEAFF,TGTGCCAGCAGCCAGTGGGTGGGGGGTGATAACACTGAAGCTTTCTTT
TRBJ2-3,TRBV27,.,.,CASSSYPGLATDTQYF,TGTGCCAGCAGTTCGTATCCGGGACTGGCGACCGATACGCAGTATTTT
TRBJ2-3,TRBV28,.,TRBD1,CASSSPNLSDRESTDTQYF,TGTGCCAGCAGTTCCCCCAATCTTTCGGACAGGGAAAGCACAGATACGCAGTATTTT
TRBJ2-3,TRBV28,.,TRBD2,CASSTGTSRDTQYF,TGTGCCAGCAGTACTGGGACTAGTCGAGATACGCAGTATTTT
TRBJ2-3,TRBV19,.,.,CASSIRQRRDTQYF,TGTGCCAGTAGTATTCGTCAGCGCCGCGATACGCAGTATTTT
TRBJ2-7,TRBV14,.,.,CASSQDRGRDKYSYEQYF,TGTGCCAGCAGCCAAGATAGGGGCCGGGACAAATACTCCTACGAGCAGTACTTC
TRBJ1-1,TRBV19,.,TRBD1,CASSKAQGDTEAFF,TGTGCCAGTAGTAAGGCACAGGGGGACACTGAAGCTTTCTTT
TRBJ2-1,TRBV15,.,.,CATSFDQRTYNEQFF,TGTGCCACCAGCTTCGACCAGCGGACCTACAATGAGCAGTTCTTC
TRBJ2-7,TRBV11-2,.,TRBD1,CASSWPRTGIDYEQYF,TGTGCCAGCAGCTGGCCCCGGACAGGGATAGACTACGAGCAGTACTTC
TRBJ1-2,TRBV4-2,once,.,CASSQQDGEIGYTF,TGTGCCAGCAGCCAGCAGGACGGGGAAATCGGCTACACCTTC
TRBJ1-4,TRBV11-3,once,.,CASSLAAGRNAKLFF,TGTGCCAGCAGCTTAGCTGCAGGTCGGAATGCAAAACTGTTTTTT
TRBJ1-2,TRBV2,.,.,CASSDSNPAANYGYTF,TGTGCCAGCAGTGATTCAAATCCCGCAGCTAACTATGGCTACACCTTC
TRBJ1-5,TRBV2,.,TRBD1,CASSPDRGNQPQHF,TGTGCCAGCAGCCCAGACAGGGGGAATCAGCCCCAGCATTTT
TRBJ2-5,TRBV4-2,.,TRBD2,CASSQGLLQETQYF,TGTGCCAGCAGCCAGGGACTACTCCAAGAGACCCAGTACTTC
TRBJ2-1,TRBV30,.,.,CAWSSGIGSPSYNEQFF,TGTGCCTGGAGTTCAGGGATCGGGAGCCCCTCCTACAATGAGCAGTTCTTC
TRBJ2-7,TRBV7-9,.,.,CASTGRGGFGEQYF,TGTGCCAGCACCGGGCGGGGAGGCTTCGGCGAGCAGTACTTC
TRBJ1-4,TRBV5-1,.,.,CASSLAGVRGEKLFF,TGCGCCAGCAGCTTGGCCGGGGTCCGCGGTGAAAAACTGTTTTTT
TRBJ1-2,TRBV5-5,.,.,CASSLAWARSGYTF,TGTGCCAGCAGCTTGGCCTGGGCCAGAAGTGGCTACACCTTC
TRBJ2-3,TRBV4-1,.,TRBD2,CASSQEGARGGADTQYF,TGCGCCAGCAGCCAAGAAGGGGCGCGGGGGGGGGCAGATACGCAGTATTTT
TRBJ2-1,TRBV29-1,.,TRBD1,CSVVRGGATFNEQFF,TGCAGCGTTGTACGAGGGGGCGCGACTTTCAATGAGCAGTTCTTC
TRBJ2-4,TRBV2,.,.,CASSADSIAKNIQYF,TGTGCCAGCAGCGCCGACAGTATAGCCAAAAACATTCAGTACTTC
TRBJ1-1,TRBV5-1,.,TRBD1,CASSRKDRSRGSSRTEAFF,TGCGCCAGCAGCCGGAAAGACCGGAGCAGGGGGTCGAGTAGGACTGAAGCTTTCTTT
TRBJ2-6,TRBV28,.,.,CASSLTTVSGANVLTF,TGTGCCAGCAGTTTAACAACAGTATCTGGGGCCAACGTCCTGACTTTC
TRBJ2-5,TRBV6-1,.,.,CASSETAVYQETQYF,TGTGCCAGCAGTGAGACAGCAGTGTACCAAGAGACCCAGTACTTC
TRBJ1-2,TRBV7-2,.,TRBD1,CASSPGQDYGYTF,TGTGCCAGCAGCCCCGGACAGGACTATGGCTACACCTTC
TRBJ2-7,TRBV4-3,.,TRBD1,CASSQVGQGAGEQYF,TGCGCCAGCAGCCAAGTTGGTCAGGGGGCAGGTGAGCAGTACTTC